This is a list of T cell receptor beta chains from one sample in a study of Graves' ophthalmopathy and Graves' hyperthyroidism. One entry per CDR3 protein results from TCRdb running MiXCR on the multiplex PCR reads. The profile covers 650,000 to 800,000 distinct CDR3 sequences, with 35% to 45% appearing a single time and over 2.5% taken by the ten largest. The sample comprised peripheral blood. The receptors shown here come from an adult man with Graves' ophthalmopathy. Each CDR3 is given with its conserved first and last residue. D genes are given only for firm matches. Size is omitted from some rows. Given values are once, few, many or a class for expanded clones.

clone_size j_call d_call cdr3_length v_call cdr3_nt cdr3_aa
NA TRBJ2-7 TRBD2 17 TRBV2 TGTGCCAGCAGTTACCCTGCGGGGGGACCCAACTCCTACGAGCAGTACTTC CASSYPAGGPNSYEQYF
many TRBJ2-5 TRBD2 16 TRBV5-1 TGCGCCAGCAGCTCTGGTGGACTAGCGGGAGAACAGACCCAGTACTTC CASSSGGLAGEQTQYF
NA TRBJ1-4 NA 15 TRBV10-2 TGCGCCAGCAGTGAGGGGGGGCCTGCTAATGAAAAACTGTTTTTT CASSEGGPANEKLFF
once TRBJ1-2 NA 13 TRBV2 TGTGCCAGCAGCGCCCGGGGATTTAGTAGCTACACCTTC CASSARGFSSYTF
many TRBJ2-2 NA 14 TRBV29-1 TGCAGCGTTGGAGTTACAGGGCACACCGGGGAGCTGTTTTTT CSVGVTGHTGELFF
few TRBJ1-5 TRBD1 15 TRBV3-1 TGTGCCAGCAGCCAAGAGCCCAGGGGGCAACAGCCCCAGCATTTT CASSQEPRGQQPQHF
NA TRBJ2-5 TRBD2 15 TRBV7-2 TGTGCCAGCAGCCTAGCGGATGGGGTCCAAGAGACCCAGTACTTC CASSLADGVQETQYF
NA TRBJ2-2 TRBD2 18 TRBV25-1 TGTGCCAGCAGCCCACGACTAGCGGGGGGGGCGAACACCGGGGAGCTGTTTTTT CASSPRLAGGANTGELFF
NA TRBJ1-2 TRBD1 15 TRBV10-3 TGTGCCATCAGTCCCGGGACAGGGCCTAACTATGGCTACACCTTC CAISPGTGPNYGYTF
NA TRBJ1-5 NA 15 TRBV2 TGTGCCAGCGTTGTTTGGGGGGGGAGCAATCAGCCCCAGCATTTT CASVVWGGSNQPQHF
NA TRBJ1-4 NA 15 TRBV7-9 TGTGCCAGCAGCTTAGGGGGACCGGGCAATGAAAAACTGTTTTTT CASSLGGPGNEKLFF
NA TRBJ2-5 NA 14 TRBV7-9 TGTGCCAGCAGCCAGGGACGCCCAGGAGAGACCCAGTGCTTC CASSQGRPGETQCF
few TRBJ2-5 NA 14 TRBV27 TGTGCCAGCAGTTTAATCGGACCTTTAAAGACCCAGTACTTC CASSLIGPLKTQYF
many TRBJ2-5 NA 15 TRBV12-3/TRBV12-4 TGTGCCAGCAGTTTATATGAGGGTTACCAAGAGACCCAGTACTTC CASSLYEGYQETQYF
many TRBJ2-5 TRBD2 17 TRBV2 TGTGCCAGCAGTGAAGCGACTAGCGGGAGTATAGGCGAGACCCAGTACTTC CASSEATSGSIGETQYF
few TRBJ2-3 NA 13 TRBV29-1 TGCAGCGTTTCCCCGACAGACACAGATACGCAGTATTTT CSVSPTDTDTQYF
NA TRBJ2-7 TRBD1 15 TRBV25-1 TGTGCCAGCTCACCCTCCGGACAGGGGGCCTACGAGCAGTACTTC CASSPSGQGAYEQYF
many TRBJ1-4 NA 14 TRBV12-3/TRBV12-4 TGTGCCAGCAGTGCTGATGGGGGTAATGAAAAACTGTTTTTT CASSADGGNEKLFF
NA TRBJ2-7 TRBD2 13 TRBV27 TGTGCCAGCAGTCCTGGGACTAGTCGCGAGCAGTACTTC CASSPGTSREQYF
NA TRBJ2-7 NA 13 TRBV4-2 TGTGCCAGCAGCCAAGTACGGGGCTACGAGCAGTACTTC CASSQVRGYEQYF
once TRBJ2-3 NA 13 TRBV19 TGTGCCAGTAGTACAACAGGGACAGATACGCAGTATTTT CASSTTGTDTQYF
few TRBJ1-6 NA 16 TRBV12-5 TGTGCTAGTGGTTTGGTACTGGGCAGGGAGAATTCACCCCTCCACTTT CASGLVLGRENSPLHF
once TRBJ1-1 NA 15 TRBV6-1 TGTGCCAGCTCAATGTCGAAGGCGGGGGACACTGAAGCTTTCTTT CASSMSKAGDTEAFF
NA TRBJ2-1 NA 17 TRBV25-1 TGTGCCAGCAGTGAATACATCAACTCACAGGCATACAATGAGCAGTTCTTC CASSEYINSQAYNEQFF
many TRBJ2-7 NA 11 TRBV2 TGTGCCAGCAGTTACAACTACGAGCAGTACTTC CASSYNYEQYF
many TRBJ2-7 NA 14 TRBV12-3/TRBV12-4 TGTGCCAGCAGTTTGGGTGGGGGGTACTACGAGCAGTACTTC CASSLGGGYYEQYF
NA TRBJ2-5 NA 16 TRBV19 TGTGCCAGTAGTATAGTATTCGATCGAGGGGGGGAGACCCAGTACTTC CASSIVFDRGGETQYF
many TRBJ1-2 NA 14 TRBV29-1 TGCAGCGTTGATGTGGGGGGCGGCGTCTATGGCTACACCTTC CSVDVGGGVYGYTF
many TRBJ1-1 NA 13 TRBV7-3 TGTGCCAGCAGCTTAAATACCGGCACTGAAGCTTTCTTT CASSLNTGTEAFF
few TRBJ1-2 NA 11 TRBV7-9 TGTGCCAGCAGCCAGGCGACAGGCTACACCTTC CASSQATGYTF
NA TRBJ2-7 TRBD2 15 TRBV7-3 TGTGCCAGCAGCTTAAGAAGCGGTCCGGGGGGGGAGCAGTACTTC CASSLRSGPGGEQYF